These T cell receptor beta chains were read from a single sample in a study of shared clonotypes between healthy human individuals. Sequencing was performed with immunoSEQ multiplex PCR; in TCRdb, only in-frame clones are kept and a portion is missing. The table has millions of clones, just under 95% seen once. The sequenced sample consisted of naive CD8+ T cells sorted from blood. The receptors come from a man aged 18-30 years in good health. Each CDR3 is given with its conserved first and last residue. The D gene is left open where the match is weak. A clone size is listed for some rows: how often the clone was seen (once, few, many), or a class if it is expanded.

clone_size	d_call	cdr3_length	v_call	j_call	cdr3_aa	cdr3_nt
-	-	15	TRBV6-5	TRBJ1-4	CASSPSLGASEKLFF	TGTGCCAGCAGCCCAAGCCTCGGGGCCTCCGAAAAACTGTTTTTT
-	TRBD2	15	TRBV11-2	TRBJ2-7	CASSPPTSRSSEQYF	TGTGCCAGCAGCCCCCCGACTAGCAGGAGTAGCGAGCAGTACTTC
once	-	13	TRBV28	TRBJ2-5	CASSFGGQETQYF	TGTGCCAGCAGTTTCGGCGGTCAAGAGACCCAGTACTTC
-	TRBD1	18	TRBV4-1	TRBJ1-2	CASSLSRGTSGGGYGYTF	TGCGCCAGCAGCCTCTCGAGGGGAACCTCAGGGGGAGGCTATGGCTACACCTTC
-	-	14	TRBV5-4	TRBJ2-5	CASSLGDHQETQYF	TGTGCCAGCAGCTTGGGAGACCACCAAGAGACCCAGTACTTC
-	-	15	TRBV10-3	TRBJ2-3	CAISESLARADTQYF	TGTGCCATCAGTGAGTCTCTAGCAAGGGCAGATACGCAGTATTTT
-	-	17	TRBV4-1	TRBJ1-4	CASSQESTGATNEKLFF	TGCGCCAGCAGCCAAGAATCGACGGGGGCGACTAATGAAAAACTGTTTTTT
-	-	18	TRBV1	TRBJ2-3	CTSSQKLRTSFHTDTQYF	TGCACCAGCAGCCAAAAATTACGGACTAGTTTCCACACAGATACGCAGTATTTT
-	-	12	TRBV30	TRBJ1-4	CAWSVSDEKLFF	TGTGCCTGGAGTGTCTCGGATGAAAAACTGTTTTTT
-	TRBD1	14	TRBV6-6	TRBJ1-1	CASSLGQVDTEAFF	TGTGCCAGCAGCCTGGGACAGGTCGACACTGAAGCTTTCTTT
once	-	13	TRBV6-5	TRBJ2-1	CASSYFGMDEQFF	TGTGCCAGCAGTTACTTCGGAATGGATGAGCAGTTCTTC
few	TRBD1	11	TRBV6-6	TRBJ1-1	CASSSGQPAFF	TGTGCCAGCAGCTCGGGACAGCCAGCTTTCTTT
once	-	15	TRBV5-6	TRBJ2-7	CASSPGPGSSYEQYF	TGTGCCAGCAGCCCGGGACCCGGAAGCTCCTACGAGCAGTACTTC
-	-	13	TRBV6-5	TRBJ2-1	CASSYSSGDEQFF	TGTGCCAGCAGTTACTCGTCCGGTGATGAGCAGTTCTTC
-	-	11	TRBV9	TRBJ2-1	CASSVAREQFF	TGTGCCAGCAGCGTAGCTCGTGAGCAGTTCTTC
-	-	16	TRBV25-1	TRBJ2-1	CASSDYDGGAYNEQFF	TGTGCCAGCAGTGATTATGATGGTGGGGCCTACAATGAGCAGTTCTTC
-	-	14	TRBV28	TRBJ1-5	CASSLWVGDQPQHF	TGTGCCAGCAGTTTATGGGTAGGGGATCAGCCCCAGCATTTT
-	TRBD1	16	TRBV13	TRBJ2-5	CASSTSGTGYQETQYF	TGTGCCAGCAGCACTTCCGGGACAGGGTACCAAGAGACCCAGTACTTC